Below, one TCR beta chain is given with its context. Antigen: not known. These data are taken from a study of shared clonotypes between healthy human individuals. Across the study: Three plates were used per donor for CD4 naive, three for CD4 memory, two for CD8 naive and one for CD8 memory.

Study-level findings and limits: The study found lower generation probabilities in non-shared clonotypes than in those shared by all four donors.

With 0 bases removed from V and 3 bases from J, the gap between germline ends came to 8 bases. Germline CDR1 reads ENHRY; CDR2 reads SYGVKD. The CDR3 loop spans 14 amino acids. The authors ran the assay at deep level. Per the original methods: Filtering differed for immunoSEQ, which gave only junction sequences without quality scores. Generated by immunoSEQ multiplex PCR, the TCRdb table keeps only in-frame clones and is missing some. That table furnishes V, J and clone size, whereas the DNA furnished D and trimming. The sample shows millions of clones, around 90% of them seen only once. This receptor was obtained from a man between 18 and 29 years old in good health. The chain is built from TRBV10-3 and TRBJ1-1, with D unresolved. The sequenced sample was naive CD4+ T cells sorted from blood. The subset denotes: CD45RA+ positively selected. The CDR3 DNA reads TGTGCCATCAGTGAGTCTAGAGTGGACACTGAAGCTTTCTTT. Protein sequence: CAISESRVDTEAFF.